This TCR beta chain was retrieved from a study of control samples from healthy donors and cancer patients. Germline V gene data show CDR1 as KGHDR and CDR2 as SFDVKD. The CDR3 totals 17 residues. V was pared by 3 bases and J by 4 bases, with 20 bases between. Assay used: immunoSEQ multiplex PCR; TCRdb lists only in-frame clones, some missing. The repertoire consists of approximately 79,000 clones, with approximately 89% occurring once and the leading ten covering roughly 6.9%. The TCR originated in a man between 45 and 60 years old in good health. The chain is built from TRBV24-1 and TRBJ2-5; either TRBD1 or TRBD2 may supply D (6 bases each). The sequencing sample was made of blood. The CDR3: CATSDEVGGRQLETQYF. The CDR3 nucleotides read TGTGCCACCAGTGATGAGGTCGGGGGCAGGCAGTTAGAGACCCAGTACTTC.